This TCR beta chain is from a study of immune heterogeneity within non-small cell lung tumors. Notes on the study in general: Tumor sites within a patient were found to share identical dominant CDR3 beta clonotypes, and site-unique high-frequency clones were also present.

CDR3 of TCR beta was amplified by multiplex PCR that used 32 V and 13 J primers. TCRdb re-derived calls from the multiplex PCR reads in MiXCR, one entry per CDR3 protein. Of around 29,000 distinct CDR3 sequences detected, about 29% appear once; the ten largest clones hold roughly 4%. Bulk tumor genomic DNA (around 640 ng per sample) served as template. Several widely spaced biopsies per primary tumor were taken during surgery. Patients with untreated, newly diagnosed non-small cell lung cancer underwent curative surgery. The CDR3 totals 12 residues. Germline CDR1 is MNHEY and CDR2 is SMNVEV (reference sequence). This clonotype was recorded a few times. What it binds is not known.

The receptor's source is a man aged 40-49 years with non-small cell lung cancer. The chain uses TRBV27 and TRBJ2-5; weak D call: TRBD1 (5 bases). Sequencing was carried out using lung tumor tissue. In nucleotides, the CDR3 is TGTGCAGTCGGCAGGGTCAAAGAGACCCAGTACTTC. Translated, it gives CAVGRVKETQYF.